A single sample is the source of the 30 T cell receptor beta chains below, sequenced in a study of cytomegalovirus exposure and HLA in healthy donors. PCR employed 60 Vbeta and 13 Jbeta primers. Produced via immunoSEQ multiplex PCR; TCRdb's table is partial and in-frame only. The sample records tens of thousands of clones, about 84% being singletons. The sample was PBMCs. Source of these receptors: a female donor in good health and CMV-seronegative.

This clone has more than one count but fewer than ten. The V and J genes are TRBV6-1 and TRBJ1-5, with D hard to call. Germline CDR1 is MNHNS and CDR2 is SASEGT. The V gene lost 2 bases and the J gene lost 5 bases, with 10 bases spanning the gap. The CDR3 runs 14 residues. This CDR3 reads CASSELGRDQPQHF. CDR3 bases: TGTGCCAGCAGTGAATTGGGGAGAGATCAGCCCCAGCATTTT.

This chain uses TRBV6-1 with TRBJ1-2; D gene ambiguous. The germline CDR1 and CDR2 sequences are MNHNS and SASEGT. This CDR3 comprises 12 residues. Trimming took 2 bases from V and 8 from J, leaving 9 bases between them. The CDR3 loop reads CASSERAGGYTF. CDR3 nucleotides: TGTGCCAGCAGTGAACGGGCGGGAGGCTACACCTTC.

This chain uses TRBV30 with TRBJ2-5; D unclear. The CDR3 loop spans 11 amino acids. Germline V lookup: CDR1 GTSNPN, CDR2 SVGIG (reference sequence). With 1 base removed from V and 12 bases from J, the gap between germline ends came to 12 bases. The CDR3 DNA reads as TGTGCCTGGAGTGGGAAGGCGGAAAAGTACTTC. Residues: CAWSGKAEKYF.

This chain joins TRBV5-6 and TRBJ2-5; weak D call: TRBD2 (5 bases). The V and J ends lost 4 bases and 1 base respectively, with 11 bases between them. The CDR3 totals 14 residues. CDR1 and CDR2 from the germline V gene are SGHDT and YYEEEE. The CDR3 region is CASSLTGFQETQYF. The CDR3 DNA reads as TGTGCCAGCAGCCTTACGGGATTCCAAGAGACCCAGTACTTC.

The chain uses TRBV30 and TRBJ2-2; D is possibly TRBD1 (6 bases). CDR3 length: 14 amino acids. Trimming pared 4 bases from V and 7 bases from J, leaving 16 bases between. Germline V gives CDR1 GTSNPN, CDR2 SVGIG (reference sequence). The CDR3 DNA reads as TGTGCCTGGACCACCGGGACAATCTACGGGGAGCTGTTTTTT. Protein sequence: CAWTTGTIYGELFF.

This chain links TRBV28 with TRBJ1-5, with 8 bases that match TRBD1. The CDR3 spans 16 residues. The germline gives CDR1 MDHEN, CDR2 SYDVKM. The V gene end was trimmed by 2 bases and the J gene end by 0 bases; junction bases not matched to a gene: 3. CDR3 nucleotide sequence: TGTGCCAGCAGTTTAGCGGGACAGGCTAGCAATCAGCCCCAGCATTTT. Translating it yields CASSLAGQASNQPQHF.

The V gene is TRBV27, the J gene TRBJ1-1, with D maybe TRBD1 (6 bases). The CDR3 has 18 residues. Trimming stripped 2 bases from V and 5 bases from J, with 24 bases between. Germline V lookup: CDR1 MNHEY, CDR2 SMNVEV (reference sequence). In DNA form, the CDR3 reads TGTGCCAGCAGTTTAAGTAGAGGACAGCCTCCGGGTGGGACTGAAGCTTTCTTT. The encoded protein is CASSLSRGQPPGGTEAFF.

The chain is built from TRBV10-3 and TRBJ1-3, with 7 bases fitting TRBD1. The junction had 10 bases not matched to a gene; V was cut back by 1 base and J by 4 bases. The V gene's germline CDR1 is ENHRY and CDR2 SYGVKD. The CDR3 contains 17 residues. CDR3 loop: CAISEWGQLVSGNTIYF. CDR3 coding DNA: TGTGCCATCAGTGAGTGGGGACAGTTAGTATCCGGAAACACCATATATTTT.

The genes are TRBV5-1 and TRBJ1-2; 9 nucleotides agree with TRBD1. The ends lost 1 base at V and 7 bases at J; junction bases unmatched: 8. Germline CDR1 and CDR2: SGHRS and YFSETQ. The CDR3 totals 15 residues. The CDR3 DNA sequence: TGCGCCAGCAGCTTGACAGGGGGCGCCGGTATTGGCTACACCTTC. Translation gives CASSLTGGAGIGYTF.

The CDR3 spells CASSQAAPNTEAFF. The CDR3, as DNA: TGCGCCAGCAGCCAAGCTGCGCCGAACACTGAAGCTTTCTTT. The gene calls are TRBV4-1 and TRBJ1-1; D uncertain. Germline V CDR1 and CDR2: MGHRA, YSYEKL. This CDR3 spans 14 amino acids. The V end lost 1 base, the J end lost 1 base, and 7 bases lay between the germline ends.

The chain employs TRBV27 and TRBJ2-7; TRBD1 agrees at 10 bases. CDR1 is MNHEY, CDR2 SMNVEV, per germline (reference sequence). After removal of 2 bases from V and 3 bases from J, the junction contained 1 base not matched to a gene. The CDR3 is made up of 14 amino acids. CDR3 coding DNA: TGTGCCAGCAGTTTAGGGGACAGGGGCTACGAGCAGTACTTC. Protein product: CASSLGDRGYEQYF.

The V gene is TRBV28, the J gene TRBJ1-1, with D uncertain. The CDR3 is made up of 15 amino acids. The V gene's germline CDR1 is MDHEN and CDR2 SYDVKM. V lost 2 bases and J lost 2, with 12 bases in between. CDR3 in amino acids: CASSLVPGENTEAFF. CDR3 sequence (DNA): TGTGCCAGCAGTTTAGTACCGGGAGAAAACACTGAAGCTTTCTTT.

This chain connects TRBV4-3 to TRBJ2-1, with 16 bases identical to TRBD2. Germline CDR1 and CDR2: LGHNA and YSLEER. J was trimmed by 9 bases and V by 1 base; bases with no gene match: 6. CDR3 length: 17 amino acids. The CDR3 spells CASSQVGLAGGEGEQFF. CDR3 bases: TGCGCCAGCAGCCAAGTGGGACTAGCGGGGGGGGAGGGTGAGCAGTTCTTC.

V gene TRBV13 combines with J gene TRBJ2-7; TRBD2 aligns across 7 bases. V gave up 5 bases and J gave up 0 bases; unmatched junction bases: 7. The length of the CDR3 is 15 residues. In germline, CDR1 is PRHDT, CDR2 FYEKMQ (reference sequence). CDR3 coding DNA: TGTGCCAGCAGCGCTTGGGGGGGAAGCTCCTACGAGCAGTACTTC. This sequence encodes CASSAWGGSSYEQYF.

This chain links TRBV18 with TRBJ1-4; the match to TRBD1 covers 8 bases. The CDR3 loop spans 19 amino acids. Trimming cost V 2 bases and J 2 bases; bases outside gene matches: 13. From germline, CDR1 is KGHSH and CDR2 LQKENI. CDR3 DNA sequence: TGTGCCAGCTCACCAAAAGGGACAGGTATTTCGAGGACTAATGAAAAACTGTTTTTT. Residues: CASSPKGTGISRTNEKLFF.

The chain joins TRBV5-1 to TRBJ1-1, with a tentative D call TRBD1 (6 bases). Trimming took off 6 bases at V and 1 base at J, with 13 bases between the two ends. CDR1 and CDR2 from the germline V gene are SGHRS and YFSETQ. CDR3 length equals 14 residues. CDR3 nucleotide sequence: TGCGCCAGCAAATATGGGGGGGCGAACACTGAAGCTTTCTTT. Translating it yields CASKYGGANTEAFF.

The chain has TRBV19 and TRBJ1-2, with TRBD1 matching 8 bases. V lost 4 bases, J lost 14 bases, and 6 bases stayed unmatched. The CDR3 spans 11 residues. Germline values: CDR1 LNHDA, CDR2 SQIVND (reference sequence). This CDR3 reads CASSTRQGKTF. CDR3 nucleotides: TGTGCCAGTAGTACGAGACAGGGGAAGACCTTC.

This clone was recorded only once. This chain uses TRBV29-1 with TRBJ2-7; D perhaps matches TRBD2 (5 bases). This CDR3 has 14 residues. V was clipped by 4 bases and J by 3 bases, with 16 bases between them. CDR1 and CDR2 (germline): SQVTM, ANQGSEA. The CDR3 spells CSVVATVGFYEQYF. The CDR3 nucleotides are TGCAGCGTTGTAGCGACTGTGGGGTTCTACGAGCAGTACTTC.

The V call is TRBV9, the J call TRBJ2-2; tentatively, D is TRBD2 (6 bases). Germline V gene lookup returns CDR1 SGDLS and CDR2 YYNGEE. V lost 4 bases and J 1 base, leaving 11 bases between the germline ends. The CDR3 length is 15 residues. The CDR3 region has the DNA TGTGCCAGCAGCAAACGGACTATGAACACCGGGGAGCTGTTTTTT. Translated, it gives CASSKRTMNTGELFF.

In this sample, this clone turned up a few times. The V and J genes are TRBV2 and TRBJ1-4; the D gene is possibly TRBD1 (6 bases). V was clipped by 6 bases and J by 0 bases, with 20 bases between them. Germline assignment: CDR1 SNHLY and CDR2 FYNNEI. The CDR3 is 18 residues long. CDR3 in DNA: TGTGCCAGCAGAGCCCGTAAGGACAGCGCTGCAACTAATGAAAAACTGTTTTTT. Amino acid sequence: CASRARKDSAATNEKLFF.

The chain joins TRBV19 to TRBJ1-5; 8 bases are a match to TRBD1. This CDR3 is 14 amino acids long. The ends lost 4 bases at V and 5 bases at J; junction bases unmatched: 4. CDR1 is LNHDA, CDR2 SQIVND, per germline (reference sequence). CDR3 in amino acids: CASSTDRGYQPQHF. The CDR3 DNA sequence: TGTGCCAGTAGTACCGACAGGGGTTATCAGCCCCAGCATTTT. The full variable domain, in which reference TRBV19 and TRBJ1-5 provide the parts outside the CDR3, is DGGITQSPKYLFRKEGQNVTLSCEQNLNHDAMYWYRQDPGQGLRLIYYSQIVNDFQKGDIAEGYSVSREKKESFPLTVTSAQKNPTAFYLCASSTDRGYQPQHFGDGTRLSIL.

This clone was seen once. The chain recombines TRBV6-6 with TRBJ1-2, with D tentatively TRBD1 (5 bases). The V end lost 7 bases, the J end lost 4 bases, and 13 bases lay between the germline ends. The CDR3 sequence is 13 residues long. The germline V gene has CDR1 MNHNY and CDR2 SVGAGI (reference sequence). In DNA form, the CDR3 reads TGTGCCAGCATCGGACAACCCACCTATGGCTACACCTTC. The encoded protein is CASIGQPTYGYTF.

This chain connects TRBV2 to TRBJ2-1; TRBD2 matches 7 bases. The germline V gene has CDR1 SNHLY and CDR2 FYNNEI. CDR3 length: 13 amino acids. J was trimmed by 8 bases and V by 4 bases; bases with no gene match: 5. Here the CDR3 DNA reads TGTGCCAGCAGTGGGACTAGACGCGATGAGCAGTTCTTC. As protein: CASSGTRRDEQFF. The whole variable domain, filled in from reference TRBV2 and TRBJ2-1, reads EPEVTQTPSHQVTQMGQEVILRCVPISNHLYFYWYRQILGQKVEFLVSFYNNEISEKSEIFDDQFSVERPDGSNFTLKIRSTKLEDSAMYFCASSGTRRDEQFFGPGTRLTVL.

The rearrangement uses TRBV2 and TRBJ2-5; no definite D call. Trimming left V 1 base short and J 2 bases short, with 11 bases between. This CDR3 has 15 residues. CDR1 is SNHLY, CDR2 FYNNEI, per germline. The CDR3 protein is CASSEDSPSQETQYF. The CDR3 coding sequence is TGTGCCAGCAGTGAAGACAGCCCAAGTCAAGAGACCCAGTACTTC.

The rearrangement links TRBV30 to TRBJ2-1; perhaps TRBD2 as D (6 bases). Trimming removed 5 bases from V and 8 bases from J, with 13 bases in between. This CDR3 comprises 12 residues. Germline V gives CDR1 GTSNPN, CDR2 SVGIG (reference sequence). CDR3 DNA: TGTGCCTGGGGACTACCCTTGGATGAGCAGTTCTTC. Residues: CAWGLPLDEQFF.

The J gene is TRBJ1-1, the V gene TRBV5-1; maybe TRBD1 (5 bases). This CDR3 is 14 amino acids long. Germline CDR1 reads SGHRS; CDR2 reads YFSETQ. Trimming left V 4 bases short and J 0 bases short, with 10 bases between. The DNA for the CDR3 is TGCGCCAGCAGCACCGACAGCATGAACACTGAAGCTTTCTTT. Protein sequence: CASSTDSMNTEAFF.

As concerns this clone: Other DNA sequences of this sample code for an identical CDR3. J is TRBJ2-7 and V is TRBV5-1; 8 bases line up with TRBD1. Germline CDR1 is SGHRS and CDR2 is YFSETQ. The V segment lost 0 bases and the J segment 1 base; nucleotides outside the gene matches: 3. CDR3 length: 15 residues. The CDR3 nucleotides are TGCGCCAGCAGCTTGGGTGGACAGGGATCCTACGAGCAGTACTTC. Protein sequence: CASSLGGQGSYEQYF.

The genes are TRBV11-2 and TRBJ2-5, with 12 bases matching TRBD2. CDR3 length: 14 residues. The trim removed 5 bases at V and 5 bases at J, leaving 3 bases unmatched. Germline loops: CDR1 SGHAT, CDR2 FQNNGV. As DNA, the CDR3 is TGTGCCAGCAGCCCCACTAGCGGGGGGGAGACCCAGTACTTC. Translation: CASSPTSGGETQYF. The whole variable domain, filled in from reference TRBV11-2 and TRBJ2-5, reads EAGVAQSPRYKIIEKRQSVAFWCNPISGHATLYWYQQILGQGPKLLIQFQNNGVVDDSQLPKDRFSAERLKGVDSTLKIQPAKLEDSAVYLCASSPTSGGETQYFGPGTRLLVL.

The chain recombines TRBV4-1 with TRBJ1-2; no clear D. Trimming took off 1 base at V and 0 bases at J, with 9 bases between the two ends. Per germline, CDR1 MGHRA and CDR2 YSYEKL. CDR3 size: 15 residues. In nucleotides, the CDR3 is TGCGCCAGCAGCCAAGGGAGGGCCGCTAACTATGGCTACACCTTC. It codes for CASSQGRAANYGYTF.

This chain uses TRBV2 with TRBJ1-2; 8 nucleotides line up with TRBD1. V was pared by 2 bases and J by 4 bases, with 6 bases of the junction left unmatched. Germline loops: CDR1 SNHLY, CDR2 FYNNEI. The CDR3 covers 15 residues. CDR3: CASSEQGQGLYGYTF. The CDR3 nucleotides are TGTGCCAGCAGTGAACAAGGACAGGGCCTCTATGGCTACACCTTC.